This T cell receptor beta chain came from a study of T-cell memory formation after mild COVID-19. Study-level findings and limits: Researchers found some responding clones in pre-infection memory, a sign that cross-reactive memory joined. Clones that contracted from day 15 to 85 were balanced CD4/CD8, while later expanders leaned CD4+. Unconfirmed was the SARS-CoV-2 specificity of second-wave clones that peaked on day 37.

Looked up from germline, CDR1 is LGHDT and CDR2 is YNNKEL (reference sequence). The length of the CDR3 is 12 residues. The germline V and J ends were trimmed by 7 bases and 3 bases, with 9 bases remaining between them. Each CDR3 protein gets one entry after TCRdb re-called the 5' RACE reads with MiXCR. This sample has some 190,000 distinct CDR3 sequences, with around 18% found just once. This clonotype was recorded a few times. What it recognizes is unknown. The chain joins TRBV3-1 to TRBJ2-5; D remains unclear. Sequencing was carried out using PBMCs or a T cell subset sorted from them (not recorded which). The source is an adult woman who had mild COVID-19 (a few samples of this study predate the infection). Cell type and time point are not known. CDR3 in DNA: TGTGCCAGCAATAAGGGCGAAGAGACCCAGTACTTC. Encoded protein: CASNKGEETQYF.